These T cell receptor beta chains were read from a single sample in a study of blood T cell repertoires in COVID-19. Clones were read by immunoSEQ multiplex PCR, and TCRdb kept only the in-frame ones, dropping some. The sample includes about 200,000 clones, around four fifths seen only once; the top ten take approximately 0.9%. Sequencing input: peripheral blood. The receptors come from a man aged 60 to 75 with COVID-19, enrolled during active disease. The CDR3 runs from the conserved cysteine through the conserved F or W. The order of the fields is J gene, V gene, CDR3 length, CDR3 protein.

TRBJ2-7,TRBV29-1,13,CSVEVRGAGEQYF
TRBJ1-6,TRBV7-9,14,CASSFTPAGSPLHF
TRBJ2-2,TRBV28,14,CASSQGGFTGELFF
TRBJ2-6,TRBV29-1,18,CSVEDRRTGGSGANVLTF
TRBJ2-7,TRBV6-2/TRBV6-3,13,CASSPGTGREQYF
TRBJ2-3,TRBV5-4,15,CASSLEQPSTDTQYF
TRBJ1-4,TRBV4-3,18,CASSQDTARGGINEKLFF
TRBJ1-2,TRBV6-5,13,CASRPGTESGYTF
TRBJ1-1,TRBV27,15,CASSAGQVMNTEAFF
TRBJ2-3,TRBV5-1,15,CASSISGFSADTQYF
TRBJ1-6,TRBV30,15,CAWSVALSYNSPLHF
TRBJ1-2,TRBV5-1,15,CASSLGGTADYGYTF
TRBJ1-1,TRBV6-2/TRBV6-3,15,CASSLLAVKNTEAFF
TRBJ2-7,TRBV7-8,14,CASSHTGGPYEQYF
TRBJ1-6,TRBV5-5,16,CASSPPGTGGNSPLHF
TRBJ2-1,TRBV7-2,16,CASSGGTSGSYNEQFF
TRBJ2-1,TRBV7-9,15,CASNYGRIRQDEQFF
TRBJ1-4,TRBV15,15,CATRNGQGSNEKLFF
TRBJ2-3,TRBV20-1,18,CSASPPGGASGRTDTQYF
TRBJ2-7,TRBV5-6,15,CASSSASGSSYEQYF
TRBJ1-4,TRBV7-2,16,CASSLASTSTNEKLFF
TRBJ2-3,TRBV10-3,17,CAISEPPSGRLTDTQYF
TRBJ1-5,TRBV30,13,CAWSGGWNQPQHF
TRBJ1-5,TRBV7-9,17,CASSLARTGGYNQPQHF
TRBJ2-7,TRBV5-1,13,CASSGQGNYEQYF
TRBJ1-3,TRBV5-1,14,CASSLGHSGNTIYF
TRBJ1-5,TRBV27,16,CASSLSGPKSNQPQHF
TRBJ2-2,TRBV5-4,17,CASSPGGTITNTGELFF
TRBJ2-3,TRBV28,16,CASTSPGQVGTDTQYF
TRBJ1-1,TRBV5-5,14,CASSLGFGGTEAFF
TRBJ1-3,TRBV4-2,15,CASSQGLYSGNTIYF
TRBJ1-5,TRBV6-5,15,CASTIGQVNDQPQHF
TRBJ2-3,TRBV7-9,15,CASSWGGRVTDTQYF
TRBJ1-4,TRBV3-1/TRBV3-2,17,CASRPDRGRAGHEKLFF
TRBJ2-4,TRBV30,12,CAWSRQDPIQYF
TRBJ2-7,TRBV27,14,CASRPPGQGAEQYF
TRBJ1-5,TRBV7-2,17,CASSYYSQGASNQPQHF
TRBJ2-1,TRBV5-1,17,CASSPLTSGSSGGEQFF
TRBJ1-2,TRBV6-5,15,CASSYTQGLAYGYTF
TRBJ2-7,TRBV30,14,CAWSRVAGAHEQYF
TRBJ2-1,TRBV5-1,14,CASSSTGAGNEQFF
TRBJ2-1,TRBV6-5,14,CASSPLQGYNEQFF
TRBJ1-1,TRBV19,16,CASSIDYRVRNTEAFF
TRBJ2-2,TRBV30,15,CAWSVKAGVTGELFF
TRBJ1-6,TRBV7-2,14,CASSLRSSNSPLHF
TRBJ2-4,TRBV5-5,17,CASTPLPGLSGENIQYF
TRBJ1-6,TRBV4-2,15,CASSPWTGSNSPLHF
TRBJ1-1,TRBV11-2,13,CASSLEGVTEAFF
TRBJ1-5,TRBV5-1,17,CASSPGQGEFGNQPQHF
TRBJ1-2,TRBV7-8,15,CASSYRDRGIDGYTF
TRBJ1-1,TRBV12-3/TRBV12-4,12,CASSVLGPEAFF
TRBJ1-6,TRBV7-8,14,CASSLAGDSSPLHF
TRBJ2-1,TRBV15,14,CATSGDSSYNEQFF
TRBJ2-7,TRBV24-1,13,CATSRDTSYEQYF
TRBJ2-2,TRBV21-1,16,CASSKEVGRNTGELFF
TRBJ1-5,TRBV7-9,14,CASSPGQGGEPQHF